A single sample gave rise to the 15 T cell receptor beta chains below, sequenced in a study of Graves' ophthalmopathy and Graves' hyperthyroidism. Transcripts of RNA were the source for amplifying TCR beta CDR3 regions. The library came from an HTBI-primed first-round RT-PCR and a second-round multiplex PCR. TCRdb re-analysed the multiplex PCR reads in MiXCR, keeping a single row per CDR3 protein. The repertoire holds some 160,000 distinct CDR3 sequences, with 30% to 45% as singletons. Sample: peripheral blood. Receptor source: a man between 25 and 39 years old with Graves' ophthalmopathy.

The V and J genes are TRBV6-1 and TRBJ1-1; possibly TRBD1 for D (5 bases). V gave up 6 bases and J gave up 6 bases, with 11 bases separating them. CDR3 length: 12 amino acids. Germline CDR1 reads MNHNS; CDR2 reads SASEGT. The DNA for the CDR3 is TGTGCCAGCAGGTCTAGGGGCTCTGAAGCTTTCTTT. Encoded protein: CASRSRGSEAFF.

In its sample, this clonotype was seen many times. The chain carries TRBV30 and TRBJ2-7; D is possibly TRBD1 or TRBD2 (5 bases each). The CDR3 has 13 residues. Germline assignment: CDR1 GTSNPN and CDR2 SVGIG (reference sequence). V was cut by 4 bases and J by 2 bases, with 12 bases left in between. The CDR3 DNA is TGTGCCTGGAAAGGGACGTTTACCTACGAGCAGTACTTC. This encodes CAWKGTFTYEQYF.

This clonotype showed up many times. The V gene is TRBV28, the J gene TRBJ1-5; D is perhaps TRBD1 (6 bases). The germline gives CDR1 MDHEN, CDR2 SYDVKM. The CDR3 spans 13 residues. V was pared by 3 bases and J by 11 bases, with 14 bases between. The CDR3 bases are TGTGCCAGCAGTTTTTGGGGGGCCCGGGCCCAGCATTTT. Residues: CASSFWGARAQHF.

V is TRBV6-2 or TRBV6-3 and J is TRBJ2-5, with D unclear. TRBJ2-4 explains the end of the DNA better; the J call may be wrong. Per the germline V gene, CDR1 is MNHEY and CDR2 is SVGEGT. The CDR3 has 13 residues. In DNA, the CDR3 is TGTGCCAGCAGTCTAGGGATCTCGGACATTCAGTACTTC. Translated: CASSLGISDIQYF.

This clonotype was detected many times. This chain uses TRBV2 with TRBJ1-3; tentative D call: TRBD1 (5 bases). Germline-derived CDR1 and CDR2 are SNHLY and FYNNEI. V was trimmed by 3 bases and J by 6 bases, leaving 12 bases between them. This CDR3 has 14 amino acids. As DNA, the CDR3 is TGTGCCAGCAGTGACAGGGTCCTTTTAAACACCATATATTTT. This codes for CASSDRVLLNTIYF.

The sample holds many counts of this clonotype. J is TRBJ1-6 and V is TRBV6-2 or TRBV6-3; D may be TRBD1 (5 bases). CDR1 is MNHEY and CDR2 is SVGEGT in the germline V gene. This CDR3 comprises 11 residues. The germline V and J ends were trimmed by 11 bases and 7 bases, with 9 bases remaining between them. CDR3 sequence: CAGGGNSPLHF. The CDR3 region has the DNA TGTGCCGGTGGGGGGAATTCACCCCTCCACTTT.

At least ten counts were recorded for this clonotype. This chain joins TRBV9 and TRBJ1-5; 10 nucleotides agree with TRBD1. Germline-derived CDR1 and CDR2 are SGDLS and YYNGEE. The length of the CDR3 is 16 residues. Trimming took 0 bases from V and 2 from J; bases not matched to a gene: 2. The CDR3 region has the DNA TGTGCCAGCAGCGTAGATGGGACAGGGGGCAATCAGCCCCAGCATTTT. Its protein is CASSVDGTGGNQPQHF. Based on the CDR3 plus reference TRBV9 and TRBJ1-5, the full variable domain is DSGVTQTPKHLITATGQRVTLRCSPRSGDLSVYWYQQSLDQGLQFLIQYYNGEERAKGNILERFSAQQFPDLHSELNLSSLELGDSALYFCASSVDGTGGNQPQHFGDGTRLSIL.

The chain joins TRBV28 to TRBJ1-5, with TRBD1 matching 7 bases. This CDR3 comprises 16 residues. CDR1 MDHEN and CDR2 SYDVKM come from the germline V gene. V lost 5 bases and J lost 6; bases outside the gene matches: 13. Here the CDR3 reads CASSPQTGLQGQPQHF. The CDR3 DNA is TGTGCCAGCAGTCCCCAGACAGGGCTACAGGGTCAGCCCCAGCATTTT.

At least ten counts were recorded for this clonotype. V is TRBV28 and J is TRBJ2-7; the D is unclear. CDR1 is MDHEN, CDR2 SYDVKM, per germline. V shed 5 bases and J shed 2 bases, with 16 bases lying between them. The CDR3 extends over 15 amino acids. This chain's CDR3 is CASSPSGSPTYEQYF. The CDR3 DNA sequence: TGTGCCAGCAGTCCCAGTGGTTCTCCTACCTACGAGCAGTACTTC.

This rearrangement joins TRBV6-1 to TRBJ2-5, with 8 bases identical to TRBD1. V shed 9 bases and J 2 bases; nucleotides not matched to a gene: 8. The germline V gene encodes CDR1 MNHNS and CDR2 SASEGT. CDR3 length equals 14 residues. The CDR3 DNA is TGTGCCAGAGAGAGCACAGGGGGACAAGAGACCCAGTACTTC. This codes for CARESTGGQETQYF.

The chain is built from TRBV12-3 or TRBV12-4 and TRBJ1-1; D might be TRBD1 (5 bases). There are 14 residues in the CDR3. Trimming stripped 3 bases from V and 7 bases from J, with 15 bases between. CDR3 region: CASSFSGRVGEAFF. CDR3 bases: TGTGCCAGCAGTTTTTCAGGGAGGGTCGGTGAAGCTTTCTTT.

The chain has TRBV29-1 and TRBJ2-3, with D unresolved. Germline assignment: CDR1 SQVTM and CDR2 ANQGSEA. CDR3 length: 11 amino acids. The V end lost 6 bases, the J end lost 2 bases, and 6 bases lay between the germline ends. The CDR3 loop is CSVLLTDTQYF. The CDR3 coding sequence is TGCAGCGTCCTTCTCACAGATACGCAGTATTTT.

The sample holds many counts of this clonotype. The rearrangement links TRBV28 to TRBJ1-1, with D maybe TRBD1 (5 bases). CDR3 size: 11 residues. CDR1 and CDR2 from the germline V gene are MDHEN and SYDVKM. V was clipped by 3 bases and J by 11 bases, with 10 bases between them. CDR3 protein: CASSFSSGAFF. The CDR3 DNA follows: TGTGCCAGCAGTTTTTCTTCAGGGGCTTTCTTT.

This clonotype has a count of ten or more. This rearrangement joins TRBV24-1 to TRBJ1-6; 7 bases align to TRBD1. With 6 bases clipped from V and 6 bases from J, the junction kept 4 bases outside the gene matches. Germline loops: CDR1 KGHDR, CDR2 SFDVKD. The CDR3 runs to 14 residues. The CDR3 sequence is CATSRAGGNSPLHF. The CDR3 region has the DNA TGTGCCACCAGTCGGGCAGGGGGTAATTCACCCCTCCACTTT.

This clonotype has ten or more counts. CDR3 DNA sequence: TGCAGCGTTGAAGGCGGACAGGGTGTGGCCACTGAAGCTTTCTTT. This codes for CSVEGGQGVATEAFF. The rearrangement joins TRBV29-1 to TRBJ1-1, with TRBD1 identical over 8 bases. Per the germline V gene, CDR1 is SQVTM and CDR2 is ANQGSEA. After removal of 1 base from V and 4 bases from J, the junction contained 8 bases not matched to a gene. CDR3 length: 15 amino acids.